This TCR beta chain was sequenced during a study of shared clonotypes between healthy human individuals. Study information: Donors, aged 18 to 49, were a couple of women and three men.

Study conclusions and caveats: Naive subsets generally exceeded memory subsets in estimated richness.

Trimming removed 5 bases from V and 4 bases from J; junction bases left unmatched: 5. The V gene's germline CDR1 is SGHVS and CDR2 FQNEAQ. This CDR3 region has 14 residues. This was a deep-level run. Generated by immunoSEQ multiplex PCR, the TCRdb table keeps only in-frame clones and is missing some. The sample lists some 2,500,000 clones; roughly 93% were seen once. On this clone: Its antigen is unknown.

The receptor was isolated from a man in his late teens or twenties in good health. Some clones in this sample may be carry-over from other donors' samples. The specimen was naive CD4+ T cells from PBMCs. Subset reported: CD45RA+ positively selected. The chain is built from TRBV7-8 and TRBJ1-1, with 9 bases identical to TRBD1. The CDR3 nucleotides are TGTGCCAGCAGCAAGCAGACAGGGGGCACTGAAGCTTTCTTT. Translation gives CASSKQTGGTEAFF.